The 28 T cell receptor beta chains below all came from one sample that was sequenced in a study of CD8 T cells in Susac syndrome. The authors reverse transcribed roughly 0.5 to 1 ug RNA with random hexamers. From the immunoSEQ multiplex PCR reads, TCRdb called clonotypes with MiXCR, one entry per CDR3 protein. Of hundreds of thousands of distinct CDR3 sequences in the sample, about 94% were seen once. The specimen was CD4+ T cells from PBMCs. Every receptor here comes from a human donor with Susac syndrome.

This chain joins TRBV30 and TRBJ1-1; D is unclear. There are 11 residues in the CDR3. V lost 8 bases and J lost 2, with 9 bases in between. Germline-derived CDR1 and CDR2 are GTSNPN and SVGIG (reference sequence). Written as DNA, the CDR3 is TGTGCCAGCGGTAGTAACACTGAAGCTTTCTTT. Amino acids: CASGSNTEAFF.

J is TRBJ2-7 and V is TRBV2, with D maybe TRBD2 (5 bases). The length of the CDR3 is 13 residues. V was trimmed by 4 bases and J by 1 base, leaving 8 bases between them. Per the germline V gene, CDR1 is SNHLY and CDR2 is FYNNEI. CDR3 protein: CASSVTGSYEQYF. Written as DNA, the CDR3 is TGTGCCAGCAGTGTAACGGGATCCTACGAGCAGTACTTC.

The chain couples TRBV30 to TRBJ2-5; 11 bases map to TRBD1. The junction had 2 bases not matched to a gene; V was cut back by 2 bases and J by 3 bases. This CDR3 is built from 14 residues. Germline loops: CDR1 GTSNPN, CDR2 SVGIG (reference sequence). Here the CDR3 reads CAWSRGQGEETQYF. In DNA form, the CDR3 reads TGTGCCTGGAGTCGGGGACAGGGGGAAGAGACCCAGTACTTC.

The V and J genes are TRBV14 and TRBJ1-6; no definite D call. This CDR3 is built from 13 residues. Germline V lookup: CDR1 SGHDN, CDR2 FVKESK. Trimming cost V 1 base and J 8 bases, with 6 bases left between them. The CDR3 region is CASSQGRHSPLHF. Here the CDR3 DNA reads TGTGCCAGCAGCCAAGGGAGGCATTCACCCCTCCACTTT.

The J gene is TRBJ1-4, the V gene TRBV6-5; 7 nucleotides line up with TRBD1. The ends lost 6 bases at V and 8 bases at J; junction bases unmatched: 6. The CDR3 spans 13 residues. In germline, CDR1 is MNHEY, CDR2 SVGAGI. The CDR3 nucleotides are TGTGCCAGCAGGAAGACAGGGAGGGAAAAACTGTTTTTT. It specifies CASRKTGREKLFF.

V is TRBV3-1 and J is TRBJ2-4, with TRBD2 matching 8 bases. Germline V gives CDR1 LGHDT, CDR2 YNNKEL (reference sequence). Trimming at V came to 4 bases and at J to 7 bases, leaving 12 bases not matched to a gene. The CDR3 has 16 residues. The CDR3 coding sequence is TGTGCCAGCAGCCCACGGGGGGGGCGAACAAGGAACATTCAGTACTTC. Its translation is CASSPRGGRTRNIQYF.

CDR3 coding DNA: TGTGCCAGCAGCCAGCCACTAGGGAACACCGGGGAGCTGTTTTTT. Residues: CASSQPLGNTGELFF. The gene calls are TRBV11-2 and TRBJ2-2; TRBD2 is a possible D gene (5 bases). CDR3 size: 15 residues. Germline V gives CDR1 SGHAT, CDR2 FQNNGV. V dropped 5 bases and J dropped 1 base, with 11 bases sitting between them.

The chain employs TRBV20-1 and TRBJ2-5, with 12 bases matching TRBD2. V lost 2 bases and J lost 5; bases outside the gene matches: 9. There are 16 residues in the CDR3. Germline V gene data show CDR1 as DFQATT and CDR2 as SNEGSKA (reference sequence). CDR3 loop: CSARPGLAGIWETQYF. The CDR3, as DNA: TGCAGTGCTAGACCTGGACTAGCGGGGATCTGGGAGACCCAGTACTTC.

This chain connects TRBV4-2 to TRBJ1-1; D is possibly TRBD1 (5 bases). Per the germline V gene, CDR1 is LGHNA and CDR2 is YNFKEQ. Trimming cost V 0 bases and J 2 bases, with 10 bases left between them. The CDR3 consists of 15 residues. CDR3 sequence: CASSQEVGDNTEAFF. As DNA, the CDR3 is TGTGCCAGCAGCCAAGAGGTAGGGGACAACACTGAAGCTTTCTTT.

The chain carries TRBV29-1 and TRBJ2-7; D could derive from TRBD1 or TRBD2 (5 bases each). The CDR3 totals 11 residues. V was cut by 7 bases and J by 6 bases, with 13 bases left in between. The germline CDR1 and CDR2 sequences are SQVTM and ANQGSEA. The CDR3 reads CSGGLVGEQYF. CDR3 bases: TGCAGCGGGGGGTTAGTCGGCGAGCAGTACTTC.

The chain recombines TRBV20-1 with TRBJ2-7; D is perhaps TRBD2 (5 bases). The germline CDR1 and CDR2 sequences are DFQATT and SNEGSKA (reference sequence). Deletions cut 6 bases from V and 5 bases from J, with 14 bases between. The CDR3 runs 12 residues. CDR3 in DNA: TGCAGTGCGAACGGGATCAACAACGAGCAGTACTTC. Protein: CSANGINNEQYF.

V usage is TRBV5-4 and J usage is TRBJ2-5; no reliable D call. The CDR3 runs 14 residues. V lost 0 bases, J lost 2 bases, and 8 bases lay in between. CDR1 is SGHNT and CDR2 is YYREEE in the germline V gene (reference sequence). The CDR3 region has the DNA TGTGCCAGCAGCTTGGGGCCAGATCAAGAGACCCAGTACTTC. It translates to CASSLGPDQETQYF.

Here the CDR3 DNA reads TGTGCCTGGAGTGTAAGATCTCAGCGGCTGTCCGATACGCAGTATTTT. This encodes CAWSVRSQRLSDTQYF. This rearrangement joins TRBV30 to TRBJ2-3; possible D gene TRBD2, 5 bases. The V end lost 0 bases, the J end lost 6 bases, and 19 bases lay between the germline ends. This CDR3 spans 16 amino acids. Per the germline V gene, CDR1 is GTSNPN and CDR2 is SVGIG (reference sequence).

V gene TRBV27 combines with J gene TRBJ2-5; a weak D match, TRBD1 (5 bases). The V end lost 5 bases, the J end lost 5 bases, and 18 bases lay between the germline ends. CDR3 size: 15 residues. Per the germline V gene, CDR1 is MNHEY and CDR2 is SMNVEV (reference sequence). Here the CDR3 DNA reads TGTGCCAGCAGTCCTACCTGGGGCACGACGGAGACCCAGTACTTC. This gives the protein CASSPTWGTTETQYF.

The rearrangement joins TRBV2 to TRBJ2-4, with a tentative D call TRBD2 (5 bases). The CDR3 loop spans 13 amino acids. V lost 11 bases and J 7 bases, leaving 18 bases between the germline ends. Germline lookup yields CDR1 SNHLY and CDR2 FYNNEI. The CDR3 sequence: CASLVAQGNIQYF. CDR3 bases: TGTGCCTCCCTGGTAGCGCAAGGGAACATTCAGTACTTC.

The chain couples TRBV28 to TRBJ2-1; unclear D gene. CDR3 length equals 12 residues. V dropped 3 bases and J dropped 10 bases, with 10 bases sitting between them. From germline, CDR1 is MDHEN and CDR2 SYDVKM. The CDR3 region is CASSLGSLEQFF. The CDR3, as DNA: TGTGCCAGCAGTTTGGGGTCCTTAGAGCAGTTCTTC.

The chain recombines TRBV6-1 with TRBJ1-6, with D uncertain. Trimming removed 1 base at V and 19 bases at J, with 14 bases between. This CDR3 is built from 12 residues. Per germline, CDR1 MNHNS and CDR2 SASEGT. The CDR3 region has the DNA TGTGCCAGCAGTGAAGTCGCCAGAATACAACACTTT. It specifies CASSEVARIQHF.

The chain has TRBV30 and TRBJ1-4; maybe TRBD1 (5 bases). Trimming took 2 bases from V and 7 from J, leaving 17 bases between them. The CDR3 spans 15 residues. Germline loops: CDR1 GTSNPN, CDR2 SVGIG (reference sequence). The CDR3 loop reads CAWSPSQGRGEKLFF. DNA for the CDR3: TGTGCCTGGAGTCCCAGCCAGGGAAGAGGTGAAAAACTGTTTTTT.

This clonotype was recorded a few times. The gene calls are TRBV28 and TRBJ1-5; no clear D. Trimming shortened V by 8 bases and J by 0 bases, and 8 bases separated the two germline ends. Per germline, CDR1 MDHEN and CDR2 SYDVKM. There are 13 residues in the CDR3. The CDR3 region is CASRGYSNQPQHF. The CDR3, as DNA: TGTGCCAGCCGCGGGTATAGCAATCAGCCCCAGCATTTT.

This rearrangement joins TRBV12-3 or TRBV12-4 to TRBJ2-7; D might be TRBD2 (6 bases). The CDR3 has 13 residues. Trimming shortened V by 1 base and J by 6 bases, and 10 bases separated the two germline ends. The CDR3 loop reads CASSLVEEGEQYF. The CDR3, as DNA: TGTGCCAGCAGTTTAGTTGAGGAGGGCGAGCAGTACTTC.

The gene calls are TRBV7-2 and TRBJ1-2; the D gene is possibly TRBD1 (6 bases). Trimming pared 3 bases from V and 6 bases from J, leaving 11 bases between. Germline assignment: CDR1 SGHTA and CDR2 FQGNSA. CDR3 length: 13 amino acids. CDR3 residues: CASSFTGKDGYTF. CDR3 nucleotides: TGTGCCAGCAGCTTTACAGGGAAGGATGGCTACACCTTC. The full variable domain, in which reference TRBV7-2 and TRBJ1-2 provide the parts outside the CDR3, is GAGVSQSPSNKVTEKGKDVELRCDPISGHTALYWYRQSLGQGLEFLIYFQGNSAPDKSGLPSDRFSAERTGGSVSTLTIQRTQQEDSAVYLCASSFTGKDGYTFGSGTRLTVV.

This clonotype turned up a few times. The chain is built from TRBV6-1 and TRBJ1-2; no clear D. Germline loops: CDR1 MNHNS, CDR2 SASEGT. V lost 7 bases and J lost 4, with 13 bases in between. The CDR3 is 13 residues long. In nucleotides, the CDR3 is TGTGCCAGCACCGCGGTCGGTAGCTATGGCTACACCTTC. This gives the protein CASTAVGSYGYTF.

In its sample, this clonotype was seen once. The rearrangement links TRBV3-1 to TRBJ1-6, with D uncertain. Trimming shortened V by 1 base and J by 6 bases, and 13 bases separated the two germline ends. The germline CDR1 and CDR2 sequences are LGHDT and YNNKEL (reference sequence). CDR3 length equals 16 residues. The CDR3 nucleotides are TGTGCCAGCAGCCAAGCCGGGAGCGGGAGTAATTCACCCCTCCACTTT. This gives the protein CASSQAGSGSNSPLHF.

The CDR3 loop reads CASSWDRGTYEQYF. In DNA form, the CDR3 reads TGTGCCAGCAGTTGGGACAGGGGGACCTACGAGCAGTACTTC. The V gene is TRBV6-2 or TRBV6-3, the J gene TRBJ2-7, with 11 bases fitting TRBD1. The CDR3 is made up of 14 amino acids. CDR1 is MNHEY, CDR2 SVGEGT, per germline. Unmatched junction bases numbered 1, after V lost 4 bases and J lost 2 bases.

The chain is built from TRBV9 and TRBJ2-5, with 8 bases fitting TRBD1. The CDR3 has 14 amino acids. The V and J ends lost 3 bases and 4 bases, in that order; junction bases with no gene match: 5. Germline assignment: CDR1 SGDLS and CDR2 YYNGEE. This CDR3 is CASSAGGNRETQYF. The DNA of the CDR3 is TGTGCCAGCAGCGCAGGGGGCAATCGAGAGACCCAGTACTTC.

The chain couples TRBV20-1 to TRBJ2-3; TRBD2 matches at 12 bases. The J segment lost 2 bases and the V segment lost 1 base, leaving 1 base of the junction unmatched. Germline CDR1 DFQATT, CDR2 SNEGSKA (reference sequence). The CDR3 has 15 residues. The CDR3 DNA follows: TGCAGTGCTAGAGGACTAGCGGGGGCCACAGATACGCAGTATTTT. Translating it yields CSARGLAGATDTQYF.

The rearrangement joins TRBV29-1 to TRBJ2-2, with D possibly matching TRBD2 (7 bases). The CDR3 loop spans 15 amino acids. The V and J ends lost 7 bases and 1 base respectively, with 16 bases between them. Germline V lookup: CDR1 SQVTM, CDR2 ANQGSEA. The CDR3 here is CSGRRGPRNTGELFF. The DNA for the CDR3 is TGCAGCGGTAGGCGGGGGCCAAGGAACACCGGGGAGCTGTTTTTT.

This chain joins TRBV11-1 and TRBJ2-1; TRBD1 matches 9 bases. With V trimmed by 5 bases and J by 5 bases, 4 bases remained unmatched. The CDR3 sequence is 14 residues long. Germline CDR1 reads SGHAT; CDR2 reads FQDESV (reference sequence). The CDR3 nucleotides are TGTGCCAGCAGCAACCGACAGGGGGACAATGAGCAGTTCTTC. Translating gives CASSNRQGDNEQFF.